This TCR beta chain originates from a study of T cells in Graves' hyperthyroidism and ophthalmopathy. Study conclusions and caveats: From stable hyperthyroidism, ophthalmopathy was separated by a 13 V-J model. Blood shared most expanded thyroid clonotypes above 0.001.

The trim removed 5 bases at V and 5 bases at J, leaving 10 bases unmatched. Germline-derived CDR1 and CDR2 are DFQATT and SNEGSKA (reference sequence). The CDR3 is 15 residues long. Researchers amplified the TCR beta CDR3 regions from RNA transcripts. The HTBI primer set was used in a first-round RT-PCR of the TCR CDR3. Each CDR3 protein is one row after TCRdb ran MiXCR on the multiplex PCR reads. The table has roughly 500,000 distinct CDR3 sequences, about 45% seen once. Note on this clonotype: Its target is unknown.

The TCR comes from an adult woman with Graves' disease, either hyperthyroidism or ophthalmopathy (not recorded which). The J gene is TRBJ1-5, the V gene TRBV20-1, with 9 bases matching TRBD1. Sequencing input: peripheral blood or thyroid tissue (not recorded which). The CDR3 protein is CSALSGTGFHQPQHF. CDR3 in DNA: TGCAGTGCTCTGTCAGGGACAGGGTTTCATCAGCCCCAGCATTTT.